These 14 T cell receptor beta chains came from one sample sequenced in a study of cytomegalovirus exposure and HLA in healthy donors. 13 Jbeta primers and 60 Vbeta primers were used for the PCR. The table came from immunoSEQ multiplex PCR; TCRdb's copy has only in-frame clones and leaves some out. In the table there are some 57,000 clones, around 70% of which are singletons. Sequencing was performed on PBMCs. The receptors come from a woman in her fifties or sixties in good health and CMV-seropositive.

This chain uses TRBV5-1 with TRBJ1-1; D gene uncertain. The CDR3 is 14 amino acids. Trimming cost V 1 base and J 1 base, with 8 bases left between them. Germline V gives CDR1 SGHRS, CDR2 YFSETQ. In nucleotides, the CDR3 is TGCGCCAGCAGCTTGACGCGGGAGAACACTGAAGCTTTCTTT. Its translation: CASSLTRENTEAFF.

V gene TRBV15 combines with J gene TRBJ1-1, with 8 bases aligning to TRBD1. The germline V gene encodes CDR1 LNHNV and CDR2 YYDKDF (reference sequence). The CDR3 runs to 15 residues. V gave up 0 bases and J gave up 4 bases; unmatched junction bases: 4. CDR3 sequence reads: CATSRDRGRRTEAFF. In DNA form, the CDR3 reads TGTGCCACCAGCAGAGACAGGGGGCGTCGCACTGAAGCTTTCTTT.

CDR3 amino acids: CASSLGQLNQPQHF. DNA for the CDR3: TGTGCCAGCAGCCTAGGACAGTTAAATCAGCCCCAGCATTTT. The chain carries TRBV5-6 and TRBJ1-5, with a tentative D call TRBD1 (6 bases). CDR1 SGHDT and CDR2 YYEEEE come from the germline V gene. Deletions cut 4 bases from V and 4 bases from J, with 12 bases between. The CDR3 runs to 14 residues.

The V gene is TRBV5-6, the J gene TRBJ1-1; D gene uncertain. Germline V gene data show CDR1 as SGHDT and CDR2 as YYEEEE. V was cut by 4 bases and J by 1 base, with 11 bases left in between. The CDR3 spans 14 residues. The CDR3: CASSRQAGNTEAFF. The DNA of the CDR3 is TGTGCCAGCAGCAGGCAGGCCGGGAACACTGAAGCTTTCTTT.

CDR3 nucleotides: TGTGCCAGCAGTCCAAGTCGGAATCAGCCCCAGCATTTT. Translated: CASSPSRNQPQHF. V and J are TRBV7-2 and TRBJ1-5; unclear D gene. Per the germline V gene, CDR1 is SGHTA and CDR2 is FQGNSA. V lost 6 bases, J lost 4 bases, and 10 bases lay in between. The CDR3 runs to 13 residues.

This chain links TRBV5-4 with TRBJ2-1, with 8 bases matching TRBD1. CDR3 size: 14 residues. V was clipped by 3 bases and J by 6 bases; unmatched bases: 5. CDR1 and CDR2 from the germline V gene are SGHNT and YYREEE (reference sequence). CDR3 nucleotides: TGTGCCAGCAGCTCGACAGGGGAGAGCAATGAGCAGTTCTTC. Translated, it gives CASSSTGESNEQFF.

V gene TRBV4-2 combines with J gene TRBJ1-2; D may be TRBD1 (5 bases). This CDR3 contains 17 residues. CDR1 LGHNA and CDR2 YNFKEQ come from the germline V gene. Deletions cut 2 bases from V and 1 base from J, with 17 bases between. CDR3 nucleotide sequence: TGTGCCAGCAGCCAACCCCCCGGAGGGACCGATAACTATGGCTACACCTTC. Translation gives CASSQPPGGTDNYGYTF.

This clone is a singleton in its sample. The J gene is TRBJ1-6, the V gene TRBV6-5, with D unclear. The CDR3 extends over 12 amino acids. V lost 4 bases, J lost 6 bases, and 4 bases lay in between. Germline V gene sequence: CDR1 MNHEY, CDR2 SVGAGI. The CDR3 loop reads CASSSINSPLHF. The CDR3 nucleotides read TGTGCCAGCAGTTCAATTAATTCACCCCTCCACTTT.

The V and J genes are TRBV7-2 and TRBJ2-1; 11 bases are shared with TRBD2. Per germline, CDR1 SGHTA and CDR2 FQGNSA. The ends lost 1 base at V and 8 bases at J; junction bases unmatched: 7. The CDR3 totals 16 residues. The chain's CDR3 is CASSLVGSGGAYEQFF. In DNA, the CDR3 is TGTGCCAGCAGCTTAGTAGGTAGCGGGGGGGCCTATGAGCAGTTCTTC.

This clone was observed a few times. CDR3 bases: TGTGCCAGCAGCGACAACGCTCCCTATGGCTACACCTTC. This sequence encodes CASSDNAPYGYTF. V usage is TRBV5-4 and J usage is TRBJ1-2, with D unresolved. Germline lookup yields CDR1 SGHNT and CDR2 YYREEE (reference sequence). CDR3 length equals 13 residues. Trimming took 4 bases from V and 4 from J, leaving 11 bases between them.

With respect to this clone: The junction and the germline gene differ at one end; a read error may be behind it. This rearrangement joins TRBV18 to TRBJ2-1, with 9 nucleotides matching TRBD2. Germline V CDR1 and CDR2: KGHSH, LQKENI. CDR3 size: 16 residues. Here the CDR3 reads CASSPMSGGTYSEQFF. The CDR3 DNA reads TGTGCCAGCTCACCAATGAGCGGGGGGACCTACAGTGAGCAGTTCTTC.

V and J are TRBV18 and TRBJ1-2; D remains unclear. The CDR3 loop spans 14 amino acids. Deletions cut 3 bases from V and 5 bases from J, with 13 bases between. Germline assignment: CDR1 KGHSH and CDR2 LQKENI. CDR3 coding DNA: TGTGCCAGCTCACCGCGGAGCCTAGGATATGGCTACACCTTC. Protein product: CASSPRSLGYGYTF.

The chain recombines TRBV10-1 with TRBJ2-1; TRBD1 is a possible D gene (5 bases). This CDR3 is 15 amino acids long. CDR1 and CDR2 from the germline V gene are WNHNN and SYGVQD (reference sequence). V lost 4 bases and J lost 9, with 19 bases in between. The CDR3 DNA is TGCGCCAGCAGTGTAATGGCAGGGAAGTGGGGTGAGCAGTTCTTC. Translated: CASSVMAGKWGEQFF.

There are a few counts of this clone. The chain combines TRBV7-2 with TRBJ2-2; D is uncertain. Trimming pared 5 bases from V and 2 bases from J, leaving 3 bases between. This CDR3 comprises 12 residues. From germline, CDR1 is SGHTA and CDR2 FQGNSA. For the CDR3, the DNA is TGTGCCAGCAGCCTAAACACCGGGGAGCTGTTTTTT. The encoded protein is CASSLNTGELFF.